This TCR beta chain appears in the sequencing data of a study of T cell responses to AZD1222 COVID-19 vaccine. Study conclusions and caveats: Among AZD1222 vaccinees, only six or seven were seropositive at baseline.

As for this clone: Its antigen is unidentified.

Only in-frame clones appear in the TCRdb table, and some are missing; sequencing was by immunoSEQ multiplex PCR. The sample includes around 58,000 clones, more than 80% of them seen just once. Trimming removed 0 bases from V and 5 bases from J, with 6 bases in between. Germline V gene data show CDR1 as SGDLS and CDR2 as YYNGEE. CDR3 length equals 14 residues. The chain recombines TRBV9 with TRBJ1-6; possibly TRBD1 for D (5 bases). The TCR was taken from an adult who received the AZD1222 COVID-19 vaccine. This specimen consisted of peripheral blood, obtained 28 days after the second AZD1222 dose. The CDR3 loop is CASSVGQNNSPLHF. The CDR3 coding sequence is TGTGCCAGCAGCGTAGGACAGAATAATTCACCCCTCCACTTT.